A selection of T cell receptor beta chains follows, all from one sample in a study of blood T cell repertoires in COVID-19. The data were produced by immunoSEQ multiplex PCR, yet TCRdb's version contains in-frame clones alone and is incomplete. Found here are some 120,000 clones, around 83% of them singletons; the top ten hold around 11%. The specimen was peripheral blood. Source of these receptors: a man between 60 and 70 years old with acute or convalescent COVID-19. Each CDR3 is given with its conserved first and last residue. The D gene is left open where the match is weak. Size values are once, few and many counts, or a class for expanded clones, and some rows have none.

TRBD2,TRBJ2-7,TRBV19,.,TGTGCCAGTGGTAGCGGGACCTCCTACGAGCAGTACTTC,CASGSGTSYEQYF
.,TRBJ1-1,TRBV2,.,TGTGCCAGCAGGGCGCCCAGGGTAATGAACACTGAAGCTTTCTTT,CASRAPRVMNTEAFF
.,TRBJ2-3,TRBV2,.,TGTGCCAGCAATGGACAGTTCACAGATACGCAGTATTTT,CASNGQFTDTQYF
.,TRBJ1-1,TRBV28,.,TGTGCCAGCAGTTTCACACCGGGACACCAGGGGACTGAAGCTTTCTTT,CASSFTPGHQGTEAFF
TRBD1,TRBJ2-2,TRBV5-1,.,TGCGCCAGCAGCGGACAGGGGCCGCCCGGGGAGCTGTTTTTT,CASSGQGPPGELFF
.,TRBJ1-4,TRBV15,.,TGTGCCACCAGCAGAGGGCAGGGGCCCACTAATGAAAAACTGTTTTTT,CATSRGQGPTNEKLFF
.,TRBJ1-5,TRBV28,.,TGTGCCAGCCAGGTTGGTAATCAGCCCCAGCATTTT,CASQVGNQPQHF
TRBD2,TRBJ2-3,TRBV4-2,.,TGTGCCAGCAGCCAAGAGGGAAGACTAGCGGGATTAGATACGCAGTATTTT,CASSQEGRLAGLDTQYF
.,TRBJ1-4,TRBV25-1,once,TGTGCCAGCAGTGATCCGCGGCGGCCCGGGGAAAAACTGTTTTTT,CASSDPRRPGEKLFF
TRBD1,TRBJ2-1,TRBV6-5,.,TGTGCCAGCAGTTACTCGGCAGGGGGCTATGAGCAGTTCTTC,CASSYSAGGYEQFF
.,TRBJ1-4,TRBV5-5,.,TGTGCCAGCCACCGACCCCCCAGGGGACGGACTAATGAAAAACTGTTTTTT,CASHRPPRGRTNEKLFF
.,TRBJ1-3,TRBV11-2,.,TGTGCCAGCAGCTTAGGGGCCTCTGGAAACACCATATATTTT,CASSLGASGNTIYF
.,TRBJ1-1,TRBV3-1/TRBV3-2,once,TGTGCCAGCAGCCCCGGGACACAGGAATTGAACACTGAAGCTTTCTTT,CASSPGTQELNTEAFF
.,TRBJ2-2,TRBV7-3,.,TGTGCCAGCAGCCCGTGGGTTTCGCGTAGCACCGGGGAGTTGTTTTTT,CASSPWVSRSTGELFF
TRBD2,TRBJ2-7,TRBV10-2,.,TGCGCCAGCAGTATGACTAGCGGGAGATTATACGAGCAGTACTTC,CASSMTSGRLYEQYF
TRBD1,TRBJ1-2,TRBV5-1,.,TGCGCCAGCAGCTACGGGACAGGGGGAGGCTACACCTTC,CASSYGTGGGYTF
.,TRBJ1-1,TRBV6-5,.,TGTGCCAGCAGTAAGAGGGGGACCGGTGAAGCTTTCTTT,CASSKRGTGEAFF
TRBD1,TRBJ1-2,TRBV5-1,.,TGCGCCAGCAGCTTGGGGGGGACAGGTACGACCGCTAACTATGGCTACACCTTC,CASSLGGTGTTANYGYTF
.,TRBJ2-7,TRBV24-1,.,TGTGCCACCAGTGATTGGAGGTACGAGCAGTACTTC,CATSDWRYEQYF
.,TRBJ1-1,TRBV19,.,TGTGCCAGTAAAGCAGCAGGCGACACTGAAGCTTTCTTT,CASKAAGDTEAFF
.,TRBJ1-4,TRBV28,.,TGTGCCAGCAGGACCAGGGTGGTCCTAGAAAAACTGTTTTTT,CASRTRVVLEKLFF
.,TRBJ2-3,TRBV3-1/TRBV3-2,.,TGTGCCAGCCGTGAGGGCCATAGCACAGATACGCAGTATTTT,CASREGHSTDTQYF
TRBD1,TRBJ2-5,TRBV24-1,.,TGTGCCACCAGTGACCCCGGACAGGCATCCGAGACCCAGTACTTC,CATSDPGQASETQYF
.,TRBJ2-2,TRBV5-5,.,TGTGCCAGCAGTATGACAGGGAACACCGGGGAGCTGTTTTTT,CASSMTGNTGELFF
TRBD1,TRBJ1-1,TRBV7-2,.,TGTGCCAGCAGCGGACAGGGGGCGGGGAACACTGAAGCTTTCTTT,CASSGQGAGNTEAFF
.,TRBJ1-6,TRBV18,.,TGTGCCAGCTCACCAGAGGGACTCTATAATTCACCCCTCCACTTT,CASSPEGLYNSPLHF
TRBD1,TRBJ1-5,TRBV29-1,few,TGCAGCGCGCGAGGGGGCTGGGATCAGCCCCAGCATTTT,CSARGGWDQPQHF
.,TRBJ2-7,TRBV5-8,.,TGTGCCAGCAGCCGCTACGAGCAGTACTTC,CASSRYEQYF
TRBD1,TRBJ1-5,TRBV30,.,TGTGCCTGGAGTGTATCGGCAGGGGGAGAACAGCCCCAGCATTTT,CAWSVSAGGEQPQHF
.,TRBJ1-2,TRBV4-1,.,TGCGCCAGCAGCAACGACAGGAGCTATGGCTACACCTTC,CASSNDRSYGYTF
TRBD1,TRBJ1-1,TRBV24-1,once,TGTGCCACCAGTGACCCGCGGACAGGGGGGGATGGAGCTTTCTTT,CATSDPRTGGDGAFF
TRBD1,TRBJ2-7,TRBV6-5,few,TGTGCCAGCAGTTACTTCCGGGACAGGGATAAGCAGTACTTC,CASSYFRDRDKQYF
.,TRBJ1-6,TRBV6-2/TRBV6-3,.,TGTGCCAGCAGTTCCCAAGGACTCCTTCAAGCGGGGTCACCCCTCCACTTT,CASSSQGLLQAGSPLHF
TRBD1,TRBJ1-3,TRBV18,.,TGTGCCAGCTCACCACGACAGGGGGCTTCTGGAAACACCATATATTTT,CASSPRQGASGNTIYF
TRBD1,TRBJ2-1,TRBV5-1,.,TGCGCCAGCAGCCCGACAGGGTCCTACAATGAGCAGTTCTTC,CASSPTGSYNEQFF
TRBD1,TRBJ1-4,TRBV7-9,.,TGTGCCAGCAGCCCCATACTTGACAGGGACGGTGAAAAACTGTTTTTT,CASSPILDRDGEKLFF
.,TRBJ2-7,TRBV7-9,many,TGTGCCAGCAATCTTCCCGGGTACGAGCAGTACTTC,CASNLPGYEQYF
TRBD2,TRBJ2-3,TRBV5-6,.,TGTGCCAGCAGTCTTACGGGGGGTGGCACAGATACGCAGTATTTT,CASSLTGGGTDTQYF
TRBD1,TRBJ1-5,TRBV28,.,TGTGCCAGCAGTCCACTCCTTGACAGGGAGAATCAGCCCCAGCATTTT,CASSPLLDRENQPQHF
TRBD1,TRBJ1-4,TRBV4-1,.,TGCGCCAGCAGCCAAGACGAGGCAGGGACAGGGGACGAAAAACTGTTTTTT,CASSQDEAGTGDEKLFF
TRBD1,TRBJ2-2,TRBV24-1,.,TGTGCCACCAGTGTCCCCCTGACAGGGGAGGACGGGGAGCTGTTTTTT,CATSVPLTGEDGELFF
.,TRBJ1-1,TRBV30,.,TGTGCCTGGAGTCTCAGGGTGAACACTGAAGCTTTCTTT,CAWSLRVNTEAFF
.,TRBJ2-1,TRBV5-5,.,TGTGCCAGCAGCTTCCCAGGTAAACACAATGAGCAGTTCTTC,CASSFPGKHNEQFF
.,TRBJ2-7,TRBV30,.,TGTGCCTGGGGGGAGGCCTCCCCGGGCGAGCAGTACTTC,CAWGEASPGEQYF
.,TRBJ1-2,TRBV7-8,once,TGTGCCAGCAGCTTAACGACAGGATCCTATGGCTACACCTTC,CASSLTTGSYGYTF
TRBD2,TRBJ2-1,TRBV5-1,.,TGCGCCAGCAGCTCGATTAGCGGGATGTCCTACAATGAGCAGTTCTTC,CASSSISGMSYNEQFF
.,TRBJ2-1,TRBV7-9,.,TGTGCCAGCAGCTACGCACAGGGGCTAGCGGGTGAGCAGTTCTTC,CASSYAQGLAGEQFF
.,TRBJ1-5,TRBV19,.,TGTGCCAGTAGTCCACGGACACAGCAGGCCGATCAGCCCCAGCATTTT,CASSPRTQQADQPQHF
.,TRBJ2-7,TRBV21-1,.,TGTGCCAGCGGTACTAGCGGGAGACCCACCTACGAGCAGTACTTC,CASGTSGRPTYEQYF
TRBD1,TRBJ2-2,TRBV18,.,TGTGCCAGCTCACCGGGACAGGGGAACACCGGGGAGCTGTTTTTT,CASSPGQGNTGELFF
.,TRBJ1-6,TRBV9,.,TGTGCCAGCAGCCCCCGAGGAGGGGGGGTATCGAATTCACCCCTCCACTTT,CASSPRGGGVSNSPLHF
.,TRBJ1-3,TRBV5-1,.,TGCGCCAGCAGCGCCGACAGGAGTGGAAACACCATATATTTT,CASSADRSGNTIYF
TRBD2,TRBJ2-3,TRBV10-1,.,TGCGCCAGCGCTGAAGCGGGAGAAGGACCAGATACGCAGTATTTT,CASAEAGEGPDTQYF
.,TRBJ1-3,TRBV4-1,.,TGCGCCAGCAGCCAAGATCCGGGAGCTAAGGGAAACACCATATATTTT,CASSQDPGAKGNTIYF
TRBD1,TRBJ2-5,TRBV27,.,TGTGCCAGCAGTACGTACAGGGGCCTCGAGACCCAGTACTTC,CASSTYRGLETQYF